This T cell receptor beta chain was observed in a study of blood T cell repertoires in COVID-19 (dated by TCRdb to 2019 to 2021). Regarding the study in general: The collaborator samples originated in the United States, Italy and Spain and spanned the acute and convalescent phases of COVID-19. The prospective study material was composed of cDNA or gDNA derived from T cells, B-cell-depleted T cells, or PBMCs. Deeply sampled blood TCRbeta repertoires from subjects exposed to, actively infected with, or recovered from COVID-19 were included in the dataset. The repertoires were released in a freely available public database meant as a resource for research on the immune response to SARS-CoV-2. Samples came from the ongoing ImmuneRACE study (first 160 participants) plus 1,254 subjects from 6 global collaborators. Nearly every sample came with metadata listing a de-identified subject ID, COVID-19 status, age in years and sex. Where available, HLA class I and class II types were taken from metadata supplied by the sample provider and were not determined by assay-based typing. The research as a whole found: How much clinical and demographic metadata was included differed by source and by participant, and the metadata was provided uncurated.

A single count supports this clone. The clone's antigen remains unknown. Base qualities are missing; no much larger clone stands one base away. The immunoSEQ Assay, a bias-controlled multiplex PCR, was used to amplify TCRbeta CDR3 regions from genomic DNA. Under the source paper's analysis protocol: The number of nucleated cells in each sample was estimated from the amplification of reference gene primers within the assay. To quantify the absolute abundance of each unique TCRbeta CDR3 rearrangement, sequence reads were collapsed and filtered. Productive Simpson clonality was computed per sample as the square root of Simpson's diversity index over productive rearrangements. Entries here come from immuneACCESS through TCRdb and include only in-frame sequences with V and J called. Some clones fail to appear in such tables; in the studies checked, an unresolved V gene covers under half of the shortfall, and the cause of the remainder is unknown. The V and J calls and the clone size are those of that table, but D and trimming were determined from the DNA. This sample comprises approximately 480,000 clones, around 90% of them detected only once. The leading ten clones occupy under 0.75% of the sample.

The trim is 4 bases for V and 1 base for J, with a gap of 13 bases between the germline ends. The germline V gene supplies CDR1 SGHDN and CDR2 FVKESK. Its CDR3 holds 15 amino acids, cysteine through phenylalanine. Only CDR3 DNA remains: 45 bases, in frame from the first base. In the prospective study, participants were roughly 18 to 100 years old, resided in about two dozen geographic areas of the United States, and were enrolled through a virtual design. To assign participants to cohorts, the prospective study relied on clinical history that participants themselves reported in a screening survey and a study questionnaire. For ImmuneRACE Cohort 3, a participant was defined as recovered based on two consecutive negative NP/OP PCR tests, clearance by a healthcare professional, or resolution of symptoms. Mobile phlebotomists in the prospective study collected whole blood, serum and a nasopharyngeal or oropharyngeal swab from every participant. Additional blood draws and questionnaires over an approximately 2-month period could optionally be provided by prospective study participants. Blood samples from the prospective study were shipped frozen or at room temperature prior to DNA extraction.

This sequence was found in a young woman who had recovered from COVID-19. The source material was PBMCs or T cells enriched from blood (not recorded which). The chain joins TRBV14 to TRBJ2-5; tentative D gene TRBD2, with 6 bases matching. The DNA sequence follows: TGTGCCAGCAGCCCGGGGGTCTCCCTCCAAGAGACCCAGTACTTC. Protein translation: CASSPGVSLQETQYF.